This entry lists 32 T cell receptor beta chains sequenced from one sample in a study of T cell clones after liver transplantation. The repertoire was sequenced with immunoSEQ multiplex PCR; TCRdb's copy has only in-frame clones and lacks some. This sample yields tens of thousands of clones, of which about 70% are seen a single time; over 8% belongs to the top ten. The sequenced sample was CD4+ T cells from blood, obtained at the 22-month timepoint. These TCRs come from a human patient who received a liver transplant. Some T cells may be provided by the graft donor.

This chain uses TRBV18 with TRBJ2-5, with D unresolved. The V gene's germline CDR1 is KGHSH and CDR2 LQKENI. V gave up 4 bases and J gave up 4 bases, with 7 bases separating them. The CDR3 extends over 12 amino acids. The CDR3: CASSRTSETQYF. In DNA, the CDR3 is TGTGCCAGCTCACGAACCTCAGAGACCCAGTACTTC.

The chain recombines TRBV27 with TRBJ1-4; D is unresolved. The CDR3 spans 13 residues. CDR1 and CDR2 (germline): MNHEY, SMNVEV (reference sequence). Trimming left V 4 bases short and J 5 bases short, with 8 bases between. CDR3 protein: CASSSQWNEKLFF. CDR3 DNA sequence: TGTGCCAGCAGTTCTCAGTGGAATGAAAAACTGTTTTTT.

The genes are TRBV7-2 and TRBJ1-6; D is unresolved. V lost 1 base and J lost 6, with 4 bases in between. In germline, CDR1 is SGHTA, CDR2 FQGNSA. This CDR3 has 13 amino acids. CDR3 DNA: TGTGCCAGCAGCTTAGAGCCTAATTCACCCCTCCACTTT. Encoded protein: CASSLEPNSPLHF.

This clone was found a few times. V gene TRBV4-1 combines with J gene TRBJ1-2; TRBD1 aligns across 8 bases. The CDR3 contains 14 residues. The trim removed 3 bases at V and 5 bases at J, leaving 5 bases unmatched. Germline-derived CDR1 and CDR2 are MGHRA and YSYEKL. The CDR3 nucleotides are TGCGCCAGCAGCCACGGACAGGGACGGTATGGCTACACCTTC. Residues: CASSHGQGRYGYTF.

This clone has only a few counts. The rearrangement uses TRBV18 and TRBJ1-1; unclear D gene. V lost 2 bases to trimming and J lost 5 bases, with 18 bases between them. The germline gives CDR1 KGHSH, CDR2 LQKENI. This CDR3 has 16 amino acids. The CDR3: CASSPVLGNRETEAFF. The CDR3 coding sequence is TGTGCCAGCTCACCAGTGTTGGGGAATAGGGAGACTGAAGCTTTCTTT.

This clone was detected a few times. This chain joins TRBV7-8 and TRBJ1-6, with D unclear. V lost 4 bases, J lost 0 bases, and 13 bases lay in between. CDR3 length: 17 residues. Germline loops: CDR1 SGHVS, CDR2 FQNEAQ. CDR3 sequence (DNA): TGTGCCAGCAGCTCCCGAAGGGCCTCCTCCTATAATTCACCCCTCCACTTT. It yields the protein CASSSRRASSYNSPLHF.

The chain recombines TRBV11-2 with TRBJ2-5, with a weak D call TRBD1 (6 bases). V shed 5 bases and J shed 4 bases, with 11 bases lying between them. Per the germline V gene, CDR1 is SGHAT and CDR2 is FQNNGV. The CDR3 is 13 residues long. The CDR3 protein is CASSPTGGETQYF. Here the CDR3 DNA reads TGTGCCAGCAGCCCGACAGGCGGAGAGACCCAGTACTTC. Combining the CDR3 with reference TRBV11-2 and TRBJ2-5 gives the whole variable domain EAGVAQSPRYKIIEKRQSVAFWCNPISGHATLYWYQQILGQGPKLLIQFQNNGVVDDSQLPKDRFSAERLKGVDSTLKIQPAKLEDSAVYLCASSPTGGETQYFGPGTRLLVL.

The rearrangement joins TRBV6-5 to TRBJ2-7, with D uncertain. Trimming stripped 6 bases from V and 4 bases from J, with 10 bases between. Germline V lookup: CDR1 MNHEY, CDR2 SVGAGI. The CDR3 runs 12 residues. CDR3 nucleotides: TGTGCCAGCAGCCCGACCGGTTACGAGCAGTACTTC. This translates into CASSPTGYEQYF.

This clone was seen once. This chain uses TRBV10-1 with TRBJ2-1, with 7 bases fitting TRBD1. V gave up 4 bases and J gave up 7 bases; unmatched junction bases: 7. The CDR3 has 14 amino acids. CDR1 is WNHNN, CDR2 SYGVQD, per germline (reference sequence). The CDR3 spells CASSGIPGGNEQFF. CDR3 nucleotides: TGCGCCAGCAGTGGGATCCCAGGGGGAAATGAGCAGTTCTTC.

The chain joins TRBV11-2 to TRBJ1-1; D unresolved. V was cut by 4 bases and J by 0 bases, with 12 bases left in between. Per the germline V gene, CDR1 is SGHAT and CDR2 is FQNNGV. This CDR3 has 15 residues. The CDR3 protein is CASSSELKMNTEAFF. The CDR3 DNA is TGTGCCAGCAGCTCCGAGTTAAAAATGAACACTGAAGCTTTCTTT.

V and J are TRBV9 and TRBJ1-2; possibly TRBD1 for D (6 bases). The CDR3 sequence is 13 residues long. V was shortened by 4 bases and J by 7 bases, with 14 bases between the two germline ends. Germline V gene lookup returns CDR1 SGDLS and CDR2 YYNGEE. The CDR3 loop is CASSPRQVSGYTF. The CDR3 DNA is TGTGCCAGCAGCCCCCGACAGGTTTCTGGCTACACCTTC.

This clone was counted only a few times. The rearrangement links TRBV27 to TRBJ2-1; 10 bases fit TRBD1. Trimming at V came to 7 bases and at J to 3 bases, leaving 12 bases not matched to a gene. The CDR3 consists of 17 residues. The V gene's germline CDR1 is MNHEY and CDR2 SMNVEV (reference sequence). The CDR3 loop is CASNPNPGTGDYNEQFF. CDR3 bases: TGTGCCAGCAATCCGAATCCCGGGACAGGGGACTACAATGAGCAGTTCTTC.

The chain uses TRBV7-2 and TRBJ2-7; D might be TRBD2 (6 bases). The germline V gene encodes CDR1 SGHTA and CDR2 FQGNSA. The CDR3 consists of 15 residues. V was pared by 0 bases and J by 0 bases, with 9 bases between. The CDR3 region has the DNA TGTGCCAGCAGCTTAGCCGGCGGGGTCTCCTACGAGCAGTACTTC. It codes for CASSLAGGVSYEQYF.

This clone was seen more than once but under ten times. The chain is built from TRBV6-1 and TRBJ2-7, with 8 bases that match TRBD1. The CDR3 extends over 14 amino acids. V shed 4 bases, J shed 1 base, and the junction held 3 bases outside the gene matches. Germline assignment: CDR1 MNHNS and CDR2 SASEGT. The CDR3 bases are TGTGCCAGCAGTGGCAGGGGGCTATCCTACGAGCAGTACTTC. This gives the protein CASSGRGLSYEQYF.

This clone was seen more than once but under ten times. The chain links TRBV28 to TRBJ2-1; 8 nucleotides line up with TRBD2. Trimming cost V 1 base and J 6 bases; bases outside gene matches: 5. This CDR3 has 15 residues. Germline values: CDR1 MDHEN, CDR2 SYDVKM. The CDR3 DNA is TGTGCCAGCAGTTTATTTAGCGGGGAAGTCAATGAGCAGTTCTTC. Amino acid sequence: CASSLFSGEVNEQFF.

In its sample, this clone was seen once. The CDR3 here is CASSNRDRGVYEQYF. The CDR3 DNA sequence: TGTGCCAGCAGCAACCGGGACAGGGGTGTCTACGAGCAGTACTTC. The chain joins TRBV9 to TRBJ2-7; 10 bases map to TRBD1. Germline CDR1 reads SGDLS; CDR2 reads YYNGEE. J was trimmed by 3 bases and V by 4 bases; bases with no gene match: 7. The CDR3 runs 15 residues.

This sequence joins TRBV6-1 and TRBJ1-5; D unclear. This CDR3 has 15 residues. Germline values: CDR1 MNHNS, CDR2 SASEGT. Trimming left V 0 bases short and J 2 bases short, with 8 bases between. Here the CDR3 reads CASSEATGGNQPQHF. For the CDR3, the DNA is TGTGCCAGCAGTGAAGCAACTGGAGGCAATCAGCCCCAGCATTTT.

J is TRBJ1-6 and V is TRBV6-1, with D uncertain. V lost 3 bases to trimming and J lost 14 bases, with 14 bases between them. CDR1 and CDR2 (germline): MNHNS, SASEGT. The CDR3 runs to 13 residues. CDR3 residues: CASSDLSRVTLHF. The CDR3 DNA follows: TGTGCCAGCAGTGATCTCAGTCGAGTAACCCTCCACTTT.

This chain uses TRBV4-1 with TRBJ2-2; the D gene is possibly TRBD2 (6 bases). Trimming pared 6 bases from V and 0 bases from J, leaving 14 bases between. The V gene's germline CDR1 is MGHRA and CDR2 YSYEKL. This CDR3 is built from 16 residues. The CDR3 region has the DNA TGCGCCAGCAGACATGGCCGGGGGACGAACACCGGGGAGCTGTTTTTT. It yields the protein CASRHGRGTNTGELFF.

This rearrangement joins TRBV29-1 to TRBJ1-2; D is undetermined. Germline lookup yields CDR1 SQVTM and CDR2 ANQGSEA. V was trimmed by 2 bases and J by 4 bases, leaving 8 bases between them. The CDR3 totals 12 residues. CDR3 sequence reads: CSVEFALYGYTF. CDR3 nucleotide sequence: TGCAGCGTTGAATTTGCCCTCTATGGCTACACCTTC.

This clone was seen only a few times. This rearrangement joins TRBV28 to TRBJ2-7; tentatively, D is TRBD1 (6 bases). Per germline, CDR1 MDHEN and CDR2 SYDVKM. Deletions cut 5 bases from V and 5 bases from J, with 19 bases between. This CDR3 spans 15 amino acids. CDR3 loop: CASSQPGDVGNEQYF. The CDR3 nucleotides are TGTGCCAGCAGTCAACCAGGGGATGTTGGTAACGAGCAGTACTTC.

This clone is labeled hyperexpanded. This chain links TRBV7-3 with TRBJ2-1; TRBD2 matches at 10 bases. This CDR3 is built from 15 residues. J lost 6 bases, V lost 5 bases, and 7 bases had no gene match. Germline lookup yields CDR1 SGHTA and CDR2 FQGTGA. DNA of the CDR3: TGTGCCAGCAGCGACAAGCGGGGGGGCTTCAATGAGCAGTTCTTC. Translation: CASSDKRGGFNEQFF.

The rearrangement links TRBV19 to TRBJ1-1; D unclear. The length of the CDR3 is 13 residues. Germline values: CDR1 LNHDA, CDR2 SQIVND (reference sequence). V shed 7 bases and J shed 11 bases, with 20 bases lying between them. CDR3 bases: TGTGCCAGTACCCCTGCCGGCAGGTGGGATGCTTTCTTT. Translating it yields CASTPAGRWDAFF. The full variable domain, with the rest looked up from reference TRBV19 and TRBJ1-1, is DGGITQSPKYLFRKEGQNVTLSCEQNLNHDAMYWYRQDPGQGLRLIYYSQIVNDFQKGDIAEGYSVSREKKESFPLTVTSAQKNPTAFYLCASTPAGRWDAFFGQGTRLTVV.

This chain connects TRBV15 to TRBJ2-6; D uncertain. Per the germline V gene, CDR1 is LNHNV and CDR2 is YYDKDF (reference sequence). CDR3 length equals 17 residues. The V end was cut by 0 bases, the J end by 0 bases, with 9 bases between. The CDR3 nucleotides are TGTGCCACCAGCAGAGATAGTACCAGCTCTGGGGCCAACGTCCTGACTTTC. Amino acid sequence: CATSRDSTSSGANVLTF. Drawing the rest from reference TRBV15 and TRBJ2-6, the complete variable domain is DAMVIQNPRYQVTQFGKPVTLSCSQTLNHNVMYWYQQKSSQAPKLLFHYYDKDFNNEADTPDNFQSRRPNTSFCFLDIRSPGLGDTAMYLCATSRDSTSSGANVLTFGAGSRLTVL.

The genes are TRBV19 and TRBJ1-6; no clear D. The CDR3 consists of 16 residues. Per the germline V gene, CDR1 is LNHDA and CDR2 is SQIVND (reference sequence). V was pared by 7 bases and J by 6 bases, with 19 bases between. CDR3 region: CASTTLKGSGNSPLHF. Written as DNA, the CDR3 is TGTGCCAGTACCACCCTAAAGGGAAGCGGTAATTCACCCCTCCACTTT. The variable domain in full, with the rest retrieved from reference TRBV19 and TRBJ1-6, is DGGITQSPKYLFRKEGQNVTLSCEQNLNHDAMYWYRQDPGQGLRLIYYSQIVNDFQKGDIAEGYSVSREKKESFPLTVTSAQKNPTAFYLCASTTLKGSGNSPLHFGNGTRLTVT.

As concerns this clone: Being one base from a much bigger clone, this may be a read error. Other DNA sequences in this specimen translate into the identical CDR3. The genes are TRBV30 and TRBJ1-2; 8 bases line up with TRBD1. Germline CDR1 reads GTSNPN; CDR2 reads SVGIG (reference sequence). J was trimmed by 4 bases and V by 0 bases; bases with no gene match: 1. The CDR3 is 13 residues long. CDR3 bases: TGTGCCTGGAGTGTCCAGGGGGCCTATGGCTACACCTTC. It translates to CAWSVQGAYGYTF.

The V and J genes are TRBV5-6 and TRBJ1-2, with no clear D. V lost 4 bases and J 2 bases, leaving 6 bases between the germline ends. Germline loops: CDR1 SGHDT, CDR2 YYEEEE. This CDR3 region has 12 residues. CDR3 region: CASSRVNYGYTF. The CDR3 DNA reads TGTGCCAGCAGCCGGGTAAACTATGGCTACACCTTC. The complete variable domain, with remaining parts taken from reference TRBV5-6 and TRBJ1-2, reads DAGVTQSPTHLIKTRGQQVTLRCSPKSGHDTVSWYQQALGQGPQFIFQYYEEEERQRGNFPDRFSGHQFPNYSSELNVNALLLGDSALYLCASSRVNYGYTFGSGTRLTVV.

J is TRBJ1-6 and V is TRBV19; 10 bases align to TRBD1. Germline lookup yields CDR1 LNHDA and CDR2 SQIVND (reference sequence). The CDR3 totals 16 residues. V shed 5 bases, J shed 6 bases, and the junction held 7 bases outside the gene matches. CDR3 nucleotide sequence: TGTGCCAGTAGTCCGGGACAGGGGTACGGTAATTCACCCCTCCACTTT. It translates to CASSPGQGYGNSPLHF.

The chain is built from TRBV7-3 and TRBJ2-2; a possible D gene is TRBD2 (6 bases). CDR1 is SGHTA, CDR2 FQGTGA, per germline. The germline V and J ends were trimmed by 6 bases and 6 bases, with 17 bases remaining between them. The CDR3 has 15 residues. CDR3 sequence: CASRDQLGGAGELFF. CDR3 coding DNA: TGTGCCAGCAGAGACCAACTGGGCGGGGCCGGGGAGCTGTTTTTT.

The rearrangement joins TRBV15 to TRBJ1-4, with a tentative D call TRBD1 (5 bases). The CDR3 has 17 amino acids. CDR1 is LNHNV, CDR2 YYDKDF, per germline (reference sequence). Between the trimmed V and J ends, which lost 0 bases and 0 bases, there was a span of 11 bases. The DNA of the CDR3 is TGTGCCACCAGCAGAGAGGGGCGGGTTGCAACTAATGAAAAACTGTTTTTT. Protein sequence: CATSREGRVATNEKLFF. The full variable domain, completed using reference TRBV15 and TRBJ1-4, is DAMVIQNPRYQVTQFGKPVTLSCSQTLNHNVMYWYQQKSSQAPKLLFHYYDKDFNNEADTPDNFQSRRPNTSFCFLDIRSPGLGDTAMYLCATSREGRVATNEKLFFGSGTQLSVL.

This clone was seen just once. The genes are TRBV5-4 and TRBJ1-2; 7 bases fit TRBD1. J gave up 2 bases and V 4 bases, and 5 bases lay outside the gene matches. This CDR3 region has 14 residues. Germline V CDR1 and CDR2: SGHNT, YYREEE (reference sequence). CDR3 DNA: TGTGCCAGCAGCCAAGAACAGGGGAACTATGGCTACACCTTC. It codes for CASSQEQGNYGYTF.

The V and J genes are TRBV19 and TRBJ2-1; a possible D gene is TRBD1 (5 bases). Per germline, CDR1 LNHDA and CDR2 SQIVND (reference sequence). This CDR3 contains 13 residues. The ends were cut back, 3 bases at V and 9 bases at J, with 12 bases in the middle. CDR3 sequence: CASSIQGVGEQFF. DNA for the CDR3: TGTGCCAGTAGTATCCAAGGGGTTGGTGAGCAGTTCTTC.